Shown below are 31 T cell receptor beta chains from a single sample sequenced in a study of blood T cell repertoires in COVID-19. Only in-frame clones appear in the TCRdb table, and some are missing; sequencing was by immunoSEQ multiplex PCR. The top ten clones hold under 5.5% of a sample with roughly 250,000 clones, 65% to 90% of them seen once. Sequencing was carried out using peripheral blood. These TCRs come from a woman at least 80 years old with active or convalescent COVID-19.

The chain links TRBV30 to TRBJ2-7; 8 bases match TRBD1. The V and J ends lost 5 bases and 7 bases, in that order; junction bases with no gene match: 19. The germline CDR1 and CDR2 sequences are GTSNPN and SVGIG (reference sequence). The CDR3 spans 16 residues. The CDR3 loop reads CAWDRVRGLSASEQYF. The CDR3 DNA is TGTGCCTGGGACAGGGTCAGGGGGCTCAGTGCGTCGGAGCAGTACTTC.

V gene TRBV6-6 combines with J gene TRBJ1-1; D is undetermined. CDR1 is MNHNY, CDR2 SVGAGI, per germline (reference sequence). This CDR3 is 16 amino acids long. Deletions cut 8 bases from V and 5 bases from J, with 24 bases between. In DNA form, the CDR3 reads TGTGCCAGCTGGGAGACCGCGCGGGGTTTTGTAACTGAAGCTTTCTTT. Translating gives CASWETARGFVTEAFF.

V gene TRBV10-3 combines with J gene TRBJ2-1; TRBD2 agrees at 10 bases. The V segment lost 6 bases and the J segment 8 bases; nucleotides outside the gene matches: 10. Germline CDR1 reads ENHRY; CDR2 reads SYGVKD. The CDR3 totals 15 residues. The DNA for the CDR3 is TGTGCCATCAGACCGACTAGCGGGTTCAGGGATGAGCAGTTCTTC. Its protein product is CAIRPTSGFRDEQFF.

The genes are TRBV18 and TRBJ1-5; D perhaps matches TRBD1 (6 bases). The CDR3 is 15 residues long. The ends were cut back, 2 bases at V and 2 bases at J, with 10 bases in the middle. Germline V gives CDR1 KGHSH, CDR2 LQKENI. DNA for the CDR3: TGTGCCAGCTCACCAAGCAGGGGAGGCAATCAGCCCCAGCATTTT. Its translation is CASSPSRGGNQPQHF.

J is TRBJ1-2 and V is TRBV15, with 7 positions matching TRBD1. The germline V gene has CDR1 LNHNV and CDR2 YYDKDF (reference sequence). The CDR3 totals 15 residues. The V and J ends lost 0 bases and 5 bases, in that order; junction bases with no gene match: 6. This chain's CDR3 is CATSRDRDRTYGYTF. DNA of the CDR3: TGTGCCACCAGCAGAGACAGGGACAGAACTTATGGCTACACCTTC.

The chain employs TRBV5-1 and TRBJ1-1; 7 nucleotides align to TRBD1. Germline values: CDR1 SGHRS, CDR2 YFSETQ. The CDR3 consists of 17 residues. V was pared by 4 bases and J by 1 base, with 13 bases of the junction left unmatched. This CDR3 reads CASSPQGPDRQNTEAFF. CDR3 nucleotides: TGCGCCAGCAGCCCGCAAGGACCGGACAGGCAGAACACTGAAGCTTTCTTT. The entire variable domain, with the rest obtained from reference TRBV5-1 and TRBJ1-1, is as follows: KAGVTQTPRYLIKTRGQQVTLSCSPISGHRSVSWYQQTPGQGLQFLFEYFSETQRNKGNFPGRFSGRQFSNSRSEMNVSTLELGDSALYLCASSPQGPDRQNTEAFFGQGTRLTVV.

The CDR3 coding sequence is TGTGCCAGCTCACGGTCGCAAGCAGGGAATGAAAAACTGTTTTTT. It is translated as CASSRSQAGNEKLFF. The chain joins TRBV18 to TRBJ1-4; D is perhaps TRBD1 (5 bases). The CDR3 extends over 15 amino acids. Trimming pared 4 bases from V and 5 bases from J, leaving 14 bases between. Looked up from germline, CDR1 is KGHSH and CDR2 is LQKENI.

The CDR3 DNA reads TGTGCCACCAGCAGAGATACAGGGTTTAAGGAAGCTTTCTTT. Translating it yields CATSRDTGFKEAFF. The rearrangement joins TRBV15 to TRBJ1-1, with a possible D match to TRBD1 (6 bases). V gave up 0 bases and J gave up 8 bases, with 13 bases separating them. CDR3 length equals 14 residues. Germline V gene lookup returns CDR1 LNHNV and CDR2 YYDKDF (reference sequence). The whole variable domain, filled in from reference TRBV15 and TRBJ1-1, reads DAMVIQNPRYQVTQFGKPVTLSCSQTLNHNVMYWYQQKSSQAPKLLFHYYDKDFNNEADTPDNFQSRRPNTSFCFLDIRSPGLGDTAMYLCATSRDTGFKEAFFGQGTRLTVV.

The rearrangement uses TRBV29-1 and TRBJ1-2, with D tentatively TRBD1 (5 bases). V shed 3 bases and J shed 5 bases, with 28 bases lying between them. Germline loops: CDR1 SQVTM, CDR2 ANQGSEA. The CDR3 is 18 residues long. CDR3 loop: CSVDPRPPIGGGSYGYTF. In nucleotides, the CDR3 is TGCAGCGTTGATCCTCGGCCTCCCATTGGGGGAGGATCGTATGGCTACACCTTC.

The chain joins TRBV6-1 to TRBJ1-6; D uncertain. The ends were cut back, 2 bases at V and 10 bases at J, with 21 bases in the middle. This CDR3 is 17 amino acids long. Germline V gives CDR1 MNHNS, CDR2 SASEGT. Here the CDR3 reads CASSESRQRSSGSPLHF. The CDR3 DNA follows: TGTGCCAGCAGTGAAAGTAGGCAGCGCAGCTCGGGATCACCCCTCCACTTT.

The rearrangement links TRBV29-1 to TRBJ2-5; 9 bases match TRBD2. This CDR3 has 15 amino acids. The germline CDR1 and CDR2 sequences are SQVTM and ANQGSEA. The V gene end was trimmed by 3 bases and the J gene end by 4 bases; junction bases not matched to a gene: 9. The CDR3 DNA reads TGCAGCGTTGACCCTGGCGGGGGGGTCCGAGAGACCCAGTACTTC. The encoded protein is CSVDPGGGVRETQYF.

CDR3 bases: TGCAGCGTTTACAGGGGATCGGAGACCCAGTACTTC. It encodes CSVYRGSETQYF. The V and J genes are TRBV29-1 and TRBJ2-5; 7 bases align to TRBD1. CDR3 length equals 12 residues. Germline values: CDR1 SQVTM, CDR2 ANQGSEA. V was pared by 5 bases and J by 5 bases, with 5 bases of the junction left unmatched.

Remarks on this clone: One junction end does not reproduce the germline sequence, and a read error may be involved. This chain joins TRBV7-7 and TRBJ1-3; 8 positions match TRBD1. The CDR3 extends over 16 amino acids. The germline V gene has CDR1 SSHAT and CDR2 FNYEAQ (reference sequence). The CDR3 loop is CASRRTGNHSGNTIYF. The CDR3 nucleotides read TGTGCTAGCAGACGGACAGGGAATCACTCTGGAAACACCATATATTTT.

This clone was found a few times. The V call is TRBV5-4, the J call TRBJ1-6, with TRBD1 identical over 8 bases. J gave up 10 bases and V 4 bases, and 13 bases lay outside the gene matches. The germline V gene has CDR1 SGHNT and CDR2 YYREEE (reference sequence). The CDR3 extends over 16 amino acids. CDR3 nucleotides: TGTGCCAGCAGCCCCCCAAACAGGGGGAAGGACTCACCCCTCCACTTT. Protein product: CASSPPNRGKDSPLHF.

This rearrangement joins TRBV19 to TRBJ2-1; D may be TRBD2 (6 bases). In germline, CDR1 is LNHDA, CDR2 SQIVND (reference sequence). This CDR3 has 15 residues. V was pared by 7 bases and J by 3 bases, with 16 bases between. CDR3 nucleotides: TGTGCCAGTAATTACGGCCAGGGAGGCTACAATGAGCAGTTCTTC. Encoded protein: CASNYGQGGYNEQFF. Filled out from reference TRBV19 and TRBJ2-1, the complete variable domain reads DGGITQSPKYLFRKEGQNVTLSCEQNLNHDAMYWYRQDPGQGLRLIYYSQIVNDFQKGDIAEGYSVSREKKESFPLTVTSAQKNPTAFYLCASNYGQGGYNEQFFGPGTRLTVL.

V and J are TRBV28 and TRBJ2-7; D is uncertain. The CDR3 consists of 14 residues. Trimming took off 0 bases at V and 0 bases at J, with 6 bases between the two ends. Germline CDR1 MDHEN, CDR2 SYDVKM. CDR3 loop: CASSLWASSYEQYF. The CDR3 DNA reads TGTGCCAGCAGTTTATGGGCCAGCTCCTACGAGCAGTACTTC.

This chain uses TRBV19 with TRBJ2-5; no firm D call. V was shortened by 1 base and J by 1 base, with 4 bases between the two germline ends. The CDR3 spans 13 residues. Germline CDR1 is LNHDA and CDR2 is SQIVND (reference sequence). This CDR3 is CASSIVVQETQYF. DNA of the CDR3: TGTGCCAGTAGTATAGTAGTCCAAGAGACCCAGTACTTC.

The V and J genes are TRBV28 and TRBJ2-7, with D perhaps TRBD2 (6 bases). Germline V gene sequence: CDR1 MDHEN, CDR2 SYDVKM. V shed 2 bases and J shed 2 bases, with 10 bases lying between them. The CDR3 consists of 14 residues. This chain's CDR3 is CASSLNGRPYEQYF. The CDR3 DNA follows: TGTGCCAGCAGTTTAAATGGGAGGCCCTACGAGCAGTACTTC. Based on the CDR3 plus reference TRBV28 and TRBJ2-7, the full variable domain is DVKVTQSSRYLVKRTGEKVFLECVQDMDHENMFWYRQDPGLGLRLIYFSYDVKMKEKGDIPEGYSVSREKKERFSLILESASTNQTSMYLCASSLNGRPYEQYFGPGTRLTVT.

This clone was counted a few times. V gene TRBV27 combines with J gene TRBJ1-1, with D unresolved. This CDR3 region has 14 residues. The V gene lost 6 bases and the J gene lost 3 bases, with 14 bases spanning the gap. The V gene's germline CDR1 is MNHEY and CDR2 SMNVEV (reference sequence). The CDR3, as DNA: TGTGCCAGCAGGGAGGGAGGTCGTGACACTGAAGCTTTCTTT. It specifies CASREGGRDTEAFF.

This chain connects TRBV3-1 (or the pseudogene TRBV3-2) to TRBJ1-2, with 7 positions matching TRBD1. This CDR3 has 13 residues. The germline V gene has CDR1 LGHDT and CDR2 YNNKEL (reference sequence). The J segment lost 10 bases and the V segment lost 4 bases, leaving 9 bases of the junction unmatched. CDR3 protein: CASSPPGQNVYTF. The CDR3 DNA follows: TGTGCCAGCAGCCCCCCGGGACAGAACGTCTACACCTTC.

The chain combines TRBV18 with TRBJ2-7; 8 bases align to TRBD2. Germline values: CDR1 KGHSH, CDR2 LQKENI. Germline trimming cut 2 bases from V and 0 bases from J; bases unmatched to any gene: 6. The CDR3 sequence is 16 residues long. This CDR3 reads CASSPTTSATSYEQYF. CDR3 sequence (DNA): TGTGCCAGCTCACCAACGACTAGCGCTACCTCCTACGAGCAGTACTTC.

The V call is TRBV11-2, the J call TRBJ2-3; D remains unclear. CDR3 length equals 15 residues. Per the germline V gene, CDR1 is SGHAT and CDR2 is FQNNGV. Trimming shortened V by 1 base and J by 4 bases, and 12 bases separated the two germline ends. The CDR3 DNA follows: TGTGCCAGCAGCTTAGGAATGAGGAGCCCAGATACGCAGTATTTT. Translating gives CASSLGMRSPDTQYF.

This clone was seen a handful of times. The rearrangement joins TRBV5-1 to TRBJ1-1, with TRBD1 identical over 9 bases. The CDR3 is made up of 16 amino acids. The V gene end was trimmed by 4 bases and the J gene end by 0 bases; junction bases not matched to a gene: 7. Germline assignment: CDR1 SGHRS and CDR2 YFSETQ. The CDR3 here is CASSGGTGSLNTEAFF. The CDR3 DNA follows: TGCGCCAGCAGCGGAGGGACAGGGAGTTTGAACACTGAAGCTTTCTTT. Full variable domain (missing parts from reference TRBV5-1 and TRBJ1-1): KAGVTQTPRYLIKTRGQQVTLSCSPISGHRSVSWYQQTPGQGLQFLFEYFSETQRNKGNFPGRFSGRQFSNSRSEMNVSTLELGDSALYLCASSGGTGSLNTEAFFGQGTRLTVV.

The V and J genes are TRBV20-1 and TRBJ2-2; TRBD2 might be the D (6 bases). Trimming took off 3 bases at V and 2 bases at J, with 13 bases between the two ends. The germline V gene has CDR1 DFQATT and CDR2 SNEGSKA (reference sequence). CDR3 length: 15 amino acids. CDR3 region: CSASLGGVNTGELFF. CDR3 nucleotides: TGCAGTGCTAGTCTGGGCGGGGTCAACACCGGGGAGCTGTTTTTT.

V is TRBV2 and J is TRBJ2-7; tentatively, D is TRBD1 (5 bases). The germline V gene has CDR1 SNHLY and CDR2 FYNNEI. This CDR3 comprises 16 residues. The ends were cut back, 1 base at V and 4 bases at J, with 17 bases in the middle. CDR3 region: CASSEVSIGRTYEQYF. CDR3 sequence (DNA): TGTGCCAGCAGTGAAGTCTCAATCGGGCGGACATACGAGCAGTACTTC.

V gene TRBV18 combines with J gene TRBJ2-1; 9 bases line up with TRBD2. This CDR3 has 14 amino acids. The V segment lost 0 bases and the J segment 9 bases; nucleotides outside the gene matches: 3. The germline V gene encodes CDR1 KGHSH and CDR2 LQKENI. CDR3 nucleotides: TGTGCCAGCTCACCACCGGCGGGAGGGGGTGAGCAGTTCTTC. Its protein is CASSPPAGGGEQFF.

The gene calls are TRBV12-3 or TRBV12-4 and TRBJ1-6; D gene unclear. V was cut by 5 bases and J by 10 bases, with 12 bases left in between. The CDR3 totals 13 residues. The CDR3 DNA reads TGTGCCAGCAGTACCGAGACTAGATCACCCCTCCACTTT. This encodes CASSTETRSPLHF.

The chain carries TRBV3-1 (or the pseudogene TRBV3-2) and TRBJ1-2; no definite D call. Germline CDR1 reads LGHDT; CDR2 reads YNNKEL (reference sequence). V was trimmed by 0 bases and J by 4 bases, leaving 6 bases between them. This CDR3 region has 13 residues. In nucleotides, the CDR3 is TGTGCCAGCAGCCAAGATATCCTCTATGGCTACACCTTC. It translates to CASSQDILYGYTF.

This clone showed up just a few times. This chain connects TRBV9 to TRBJ2-7; TRBD2 might be the D (5 bases). Germline CDR1 and CDR2: SGDLS and YYNGEE. Trimming removed 4 bases from V and 4 bases from J, with 21 bases in between. The CDR3 runs to 16 residues. This CDR3 is CASSPDPGGSGYEQYF. The CDR3 bases are TGTGCCAGCAGCCCGGACCCGGGCGGGTCCGGTTACGAGCAGTACTTC.

The chain joins TRBV28 to TRBJ2-7; 11 bases map to TRBD2. Per the germline V gene, CDR1 is MDHEN and CDR2 is SYDVKM. The length of the CDR3 is 13 residues. V shed 7 bases and J 2 bases; nucleotides not matched to a gene: 1. CDR3 in DNA: TGTGCCAGCACACTAGCGGGAGCCTACGAGCAGTACTTC. Translating it yields CASTLAGAYEQYF. Using reference TRBV28 and TRBJ2-7 for the parts outside the CDR3, the full variable domain is DVKVTQSSRYLVKRTGEKVFLECVQDMDHENMFWYRQDPGLGLRLIYFSYDVKMKEKGDIPEGYSVSREKKERFSLILESASTNQTSMYLCASTLAGAYEQYFGPGTRLTVT.

The sample holds one count of this clone. The CDR3 DNA reads as TGCGCCAGCAGCTTGGAGTTAGCGGGAGGGAAAACGCAGTATTTT. Translating gives CASSLELAGGKTQYF. This rearrangement joins TRBV5-1 to TRBJ2-3; TRBD2 aligns across 11 bases. The J segment lost 9 bases and the V segment lost 0 bases, leaving 6 bases of the junction unmatched. Looked up from germline, CDR1 is SGHRS and CDR2 is YFSETQ. This CDR3 has 15 amino acids.